The source of this T cell receptor (beta chain) is a study of blood T cell repertoires in COVID-19. Original processing methods: Nucleated cell counts were estimated from reference gene primer amplification. Clones were read by immunoSEQ multiplex PCR, and TCRdb kept only the in-frame ones, dropping some. Clone size and the V and J calls come from that table; the DNA yielded D and trimming. The table lists about 30,000 clones, roughly nine tenths of them singletons. Germline CDR1 reads SGHAT; CDR2 reads FQNNGV. The CDR3 spans 19 residues. The V segment lost 3 bases and the J segment 3 bases; nucleotides outside the gene matches: 9. This clone has only one observation.

Sequences were obtained from peripheral blood. The rearrangement joins TRBV11-2 to TRBJ2-3; 16 bases match TRBD2. The receptor was derived from a human donor in a cohort sampled during active COVID-19. CDR3 residues: CASSLEGLAGGLSTDTQYF. Written as DNA, the CDR3 is TGTGCCAGCAGCTTGGAGGGACTAGCGGGGGGGCTATCAACAGATACGCAGTATTTT.